One and the same sample provided the 23 T cell receptor beta chains below, sequenced in a study of T cell responses to AZD1222 COVID-19 vaccine. Only in-frame clones appear in the TCRdb table, and some are missing; sequencing was by immunoSEQ multiplex PCR. The top ten clones hold 1.1% of a sample with 120,000 or so clones, around 93% of them seen once. This material consisted of peripheral blood, taken on day 0 of AZD1222 vaccination. These receptors originate from an adult in good health.

This clone was picked up one time. The J gene is TRBJ1-5, the V gene TRBV18; D is unresolved. CDR3 length equals 15 residues. Deletions cut 1 base from V and 1 base from J, with 8 bases between. Germline V CDR1 and CDR2: KGHSH, LQKENI. CDR3 in amino acids: CASSPQGGSNQPQHF. As DNA, the CDR3 is TGTGCCAGCTCACCACAAGGAGGGAGCAATCAGCCCCAGCATTTT. Full variable domain (outside the CDR3, taken from reference TRBV18 and TRBJ1-5): NAGVMQNPRHLVRRRGQEARLRCSPMKGHSHVYWYRQLPEEGLKFMVYLQKENIIDESGMPKERFSAEFPKEGPSILRIQQVVRGDSAAYFCASSPQGGSNQPQHFGDGTRLSIL.

The chain employs TRBV24-1 and TRBJ2-1, with 10 positions matching TRBD2. The germline V gene encodes CDR1 KGHDR and CDR2 SFDVKD. This CDR3 spans 16 amino acids. Trimming took 4 bases from V and 9 from J; bases not matched to a gene: 11. The CDR3 DNA reads as TGTGCCACCAGTGAGCCTAGCGGGAGTACGTGGGGTGAGCAGTTCTTC. It is translated as CATSEPSGSTWGEQFF.

The V call is TRBV2, the J call TRBJ1-2; 7 nucleotides agree with TRBD1. The CDR3 extends over 14 amino acids. Germline values: CDR1 SNHLY, CDR2 FYNNEI. The V segment lost 5 bases and the J segment 2 bases; nucleotides outside the gene matches: 5. The CDR3 here is CASSPRQGNYGYTF. CDR3 coding DNA: TGTGCCAGCAGTCCCCGACAGGGAAACTATGGCTACACCTTC.

J is TRBJ1-2 and V is TRBV30; perhaps TRBD1 as D (5 bases). This CDR3 region has 15 residues. In germline, CDR1 is GTSNPN, CDR2 SVGIG (reference sequence). The V gene lost 5 bases and the J gene lost 3 bases, with 19 bases spanning the gap. CDR3 region: CAWALGRSIYYGYTF. The CDR3 nucleotides are TGTGCCTGGGCCCTGGGACGATCGATATACTATGGCTACACCTTC.

The chain couples TRBV28 to TRBJ1-2; D call uncertain. V lost 2 bases, J lost 4 bases, and 14 bases lay in between. This CDR3 is built from 15 residues. Per germline, CDR1 MDHEN and CDR2 SYDVKM. DNA of the CDR3: TGTGCCAGCAGTTTACGGAAGGGAATCCCCTATGGCTACACCTTC. It codes for CASSLRKGIPYGYTF.

The chain has TRBV14 and TRBJ1-1; maybe TRBD1 (5 bases). The CDR3 is 11 residues long. V lost 8 bases, J lost 4 bases, and 8 bases lay in between. The germline V gene has CDR1 SGHDN and CDR2 FVKESK. The CDR3 reads CASRGGTEAFF. CDR3 coding DNA: TGTGCCAGCCGGGGGGGCACTGAAGCTTTCTTT.

The chain combines TRBV27 with TRBJ1-2; D is perhaps TRBD1 (5 bases). Trimming shortened V by 6 bases and J by 2 bases, and 16 bases separated the two germline ends. CDR1 and CDR2 from the germline V gene are MNHEY and SMNVEV (reference sequence). The CDR3 has 15 amino acids. The CDR3 region has the DNA TGTGCCAGCAGGACATGGACGGGACCAAACTATGGCTACACCTTC. It translates to CASRTWTGPNYGYTF.

This chain connects TRBV7-9 to TRBJ1-1; weak D call: TRBD1 (6 bases). The CDR3 spans 13 residues. V was trimmed by 4 bases and J by 11 bases, leaving 17 bases between them. CDR1 SEHNR and CDR2 FQNEAQ come from the germline V gene (reference sequence). In DNA form, the CDR3 reads TGTGCCAGCAGCTCCACAGGGAATGGGGGGGCTTTCTTT. Translating it yields CASSSTGNGGAFF.

The sample holds one count of this clone. V is TRBV4-1 and J is TRBJ1-3; D not certain. The V gene's germline CDR1 is MGHRA and CDR2 YSYEKL. V shed 4 bases and J shed 0 bases, with 22 bases lying between them. The CDR3 covers 19 residues. CDR3 residues: CASSPRYPSAGNSGNTIYF. The CDR3 coding sequence is TGCGCCAGCAGCCCCCGTTATCCATCGGCAGGCAACTCTGGAAACACCATATATTTT.

The J gene is TRBJ1-6, the V gene TRBV7-3, with D unresolved. The CDR3 loop spans 15 amino acids. Germline V gives CDR1 SGHTA, CDR2 FQGTGA. Trimming took off 2 bases at V and 7 bases at J, with 12 bases between the two ends. The CDR3 coding sequence is TGTGCCAGCAGCTTATCTGGTAGCAGGAATTCACCCCTCCACTTT. Amino acid sequence: CASSLSGSRNSPLHF.

This clone appeared a single time. The chain carries TRBV7-2 and TRBJ2-1, with TRBD2 matching 7 bases. The CDR3 covers 15 residues. Losses at the gene ends were 5 bases for V and 12 bases for J; bases not matched to a gene: 16. Per germline, CDR1 SGHTA and CDR2 FQGNSA. The CDR3 DNA reads as TGTGCCAGCAGCCCAAACCGGGACTACCGATCGGGGCAGTTCTTC. Its protein product is CASSPNRDYRSGQFF.

This clone was recorded once. The chain is built from TRBV25-1 and TRBJ2-5, with 9 bases lining up with TRBD1. CDR3 length equals 14 residues. Per germline, CDR1 MGHDK and CDR2 SYGVNS. V was clipped by 8 bases and J by 5 bases; unmatched bases: 9. DNA for the CDR3: TGTGCCAGCCAACCAGGGACAGGGTGGGAGACCCAGTACTTC. Its translation: CASQPGTGWETQYF.

J is TRBJ1-5 and V is TRBV6-1; TRBD1 is a possible D gene (5 bases). V lost 3 bases to trimming and J lost 1 base, with 13 bases between them. In germline, CDR1 is MNHNS, CDR2 SASEGT. The CDR3 has 16 amino acids. This CDR3 reads CASSDVAGLSNQPQHF. The CDR3 bases are TGTGCCAGCAGTGATGTGGCAGGGTTGAGCAATCAGCCCCAGCATTTT.

The chain carries TRBV20-1 and TRBJ2-7; perhaps TRBD2 as D (6 bases). This CDR3 region has 14 residues. The V end lost 3 bases, the J end lost 5 bases, and 17 bases lay between the germline ends. Per the germline V gene, CDR1 is DFQATT and CDR2 is SNEGSKA (reference sequence). CDR3 sequence reads: CSASVGGFPHEQYF. CDR3 coding DNA: TGCAGTGCTAGTGTGGGAGGCTTTCCCCACGAGCAGTACTTC.

The CDR3 is CAWGRDREGSVGNTIYF. The CDR3 DNA is TGTGCCTGGGGCCGGGACAGGGAAGGATCGGTTGGAAACACCATATATTTT. J is TRBJ1-3 and V is TRBV30; TRBD1 matches at 9 bases. V trimming: 5 bases; J trimming: 3 bases; junction bases outside the gene matches: 14. In germline, CDR1 is GTSNPN, CDR2 SVGIG (reference sequence). The CDR3 consists of 17 residues.

This chain joins TRBV6-5 and TRBJ1-6, with a weak D call TRBD1 (5 bases). V was cut by 5 bases and J by 6 bases, with 11 bases left in between. The CDR3 extends over 14 amino acids. CDR1 and CDR2 (germline): MNHEY, SVGAGI. The CDR3 sequence: CASSRGTGNSPLHF. The DNA of the CDR3 is TGTGCCAGCAGTCGCGGGACGGGTAATTCACCCCTCCACTTT.

The rearrangement joins TRBV6-5 to TRBJ1-1; D possibly corresponds to TRBD1 (5 bases). CDR3 size: 13 residues. Germline V CDR1 and CDR2: MNHEY, SVGAGI. Trimming pared 5 bases from V and 0 bases from J, leaving 7 bases between. DNA for the CDR3: TGTGCCAGCAGTCGGGACCTGAACACTGAAGCTTTCTTT. This sequence encodes CASSRDLNTEAFF.

V usage is TRBV10-3 and J usage is TRBJ1-3; D not resolved. V lost 3 bases and J 1 base, leaving 22 bases between the germline ends. This CDR3 is built from 19 residues. CDR1 ENHRY and CDR2 SYGVKD come from the germline V gene. DNA for the CDR3: TGTGCCATCAGTGAAGGTGACCGGCTCTCTTTTGAGTCTGGAAACACCATATATTTT. The encoded protein is CAISEGDRLSFESGNTIYF.

This clone is a singleton in its sample. The V call is TRBV19, the J call TRBJ1-2, with D perhaps TRBD1 (5 bases). Germline V CDR1 and CDR2: LNHDA, SQIVND (reference sequence). The ends were cut back, 5 bases at V and 0 bases at J, with 10 bases in the middle. This CDR3 spans 14 amino acids. The CDR3 is CASSWGFPNYGYTF. The CDR3 DNA sequence: TGTGCCAGTAGTTGGGGGTTTCCTAACTATGGCTACACCTTC.

This chain connects TRBV18 to TRBJ2-3, with TRBD2 identical over 14 bases. From germline, CDR1 is KGHSH and CDR2 LQKENI. The junction had 13 bases not matched to a gene; V was cut back by 3 bases and J by 5 bases. The CDR3 has 19 amino acids. The chain's CDR3 is CASSPGPFWTSGRKDTQYF. CDR3 bases: TGTGCCAGCTCACCCGGACCTTTTTGGACTAGCGGGAGGAAAGATACGCAGTATTTT.

CDR3 in DNA: TGTGCCAGCTCACCACAAGGACCTACCCCTTCACCCCTCCACTTT. This gives the protein CASSPQGPTPSPLHF. This chain connects TRBV18 to TRBJ1-6, with D unresolved. The V gene's germline CDR1 is KGHSH and CDR2 LQKENI. The V and J ends lost 1 base and 9 bases respectively, with 13 bases between them. The CDR3 is made up of 15 amino acids. Based on the CDR3 plus reference TRBV18 and TRBJ1-6, the full variable domain is NAGVMQNPRHLVRRRGQEARLRCSPMKGHSHVYWYRQLPEEGLKFMVYLQKENIIDESGMPKERFSAEFPKEGPSILRIQQVVRGDSAAYFCASSPQGPTPSPLHFGNGTRLTVT.

The chain uses TRBV30 and TRBJ2-7; D unclear. Germline values: CDR1 GTSNPN, CDR2 SVGIG (reference sequence). The CDR3 has 15 residues. V was trimmed by 2 bases and J by 1 base, leaving 15 bases between them. The CDR3 sequence is CAWSSTHTGSYEQYF. DNA of the CDR3: TGTGCCTGGAGTTCTACACACACCGGGTCCTACGAGCAGTACTTC.

This clone occurred once. DNA for the CDR3: TGTGCCAGCAGTTTCGCGGAGTGGTCCTACAATGAGCAGTTCTTC. Protein product: CASSFAEWSYNEQFF. The V and J genes are TRBV28 and TRBJ2-1; D unclear. The V and J ends lost 3 bases and 1 base respectively, with 10 bases between them. The CDR3 is 15 residues long. CDR1 and CDR2 from the germline V gene are MDHEN and SYDVKM.